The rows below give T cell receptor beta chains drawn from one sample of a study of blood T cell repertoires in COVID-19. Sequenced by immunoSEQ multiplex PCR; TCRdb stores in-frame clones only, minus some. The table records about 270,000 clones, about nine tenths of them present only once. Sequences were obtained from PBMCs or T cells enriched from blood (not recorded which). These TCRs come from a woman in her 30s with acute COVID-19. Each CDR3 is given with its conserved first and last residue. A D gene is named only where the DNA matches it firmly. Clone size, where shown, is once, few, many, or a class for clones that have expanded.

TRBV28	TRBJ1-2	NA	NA	TGTGCCAGCAGTTTACAGGGCAAATATAACTATGGCTACACCTTC	CASSLQGKYNYGYTF
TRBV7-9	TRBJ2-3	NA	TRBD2	TGTGCCAGCAGCTCGGGACTAGCGGGAAGGTCCGATACGCAGTATTTT	CASSSGLAGRSDTQYF
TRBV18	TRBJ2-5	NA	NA	TGTGCCAGCTCACCTAAGCGGGCAACCCAAGAGACCCAGTACTTC	CASSPKRATQETQYF
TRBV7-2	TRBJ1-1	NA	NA	TGTGCCAGCAGCTTAGAAGGGGGAGACACTGAAGCTTTCTTT	CASSLEGGDTEAFF
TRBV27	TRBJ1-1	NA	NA	TGTGCCACCCGCCTGGGGGCGGGGGGGCACACTGAAGCTTTCTTT	CATRLGAGGHTEAFF
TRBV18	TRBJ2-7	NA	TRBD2	TGTGCCAGCTCACTAGGACTAGCGGGAGATGAGCAGTACTTC	CASSLGLAGDEQYF
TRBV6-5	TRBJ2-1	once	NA	TGTGCCTCGGGGGATAGGGGGGGCAATGAGCAGTTCTTC	CASGDRGGNEQFF
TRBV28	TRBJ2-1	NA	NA	TGTGCCAGCAGCCCCCCCGCCCAGCGGCAGTTCTTC	CASSPPAQRQFF
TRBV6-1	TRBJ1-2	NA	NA	TGTGCCAGCAGTGAGACGAACTCCGGGACTACCGGCTATGGCTACACCTTC	CASSETNSGTTGYGYTF
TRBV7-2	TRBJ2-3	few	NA	TGTGCCAGCAGACAAGGAGGGGTGACAGATACGCAGTATTTT	CASRQGGVTDTQYF
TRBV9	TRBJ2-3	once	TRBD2	TGTGCCAGCAGCGTAGGGGTGGGGACTAGCGCAGATACGCAGTATTTT	CASSVGVGTSADTQYF
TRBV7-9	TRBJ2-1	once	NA	TGTGCCAGCAGCAAACTGACAGGCTACAATGAGCAGTTCTTC	CASSKLTGYNEQFF
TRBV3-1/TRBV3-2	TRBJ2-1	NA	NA	TGTGCCAGCAGCCTGAGTTACGAGGGCAAGTCTCACAATGAGCAGTTCTTC	CASSLSYEGKSHNEQFF
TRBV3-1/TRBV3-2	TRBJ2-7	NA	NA	TGTGCCAGCAGCCAAGGGCGGGAGCAGTACTTC	CASSQGREQYF
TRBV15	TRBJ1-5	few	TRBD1	TGTGCCACCAGCAGGGAAAGACAGGGTGGTAATCAGCCCCAGCATTTT	CATSRERQGGNQPQHF
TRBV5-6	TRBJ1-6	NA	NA	TGTGCCAGCAGCCAGACAGGAACGGGTTCACCCCTCCACTTT	CASSQTGTGSPLHF